This T cell receptor (beta chain) was sequenced during a study of blood T cell repertoires in COVID-19. Original processing notes: Estimates of nucleated cell counts were drawn from the amplification of reference gene primers. Sequencing was performed with immunoSEQ multiplex PCR; in TCRdb, only in-frame clones are kept and a portion is missing. The V and J calls and clone size are taken from that table; D and trimming were inferred from the DNA. The sample has 200,000 to 300,000 clones; about nine tenths are singletons. CDR1 is SGHTA, CDR2 FQGNSA, per germline. The V gene end was trimmed by 5 bases and the J gene end by 0 bases; junction bases not matched to a gene: 10. The CDR3 has 18 residues.

This receptor was identified in a man in his forties who had recovered from COVID-19. The specimen sequenced was peripheral blood. The V and J genes are TRBV7-2 and TRBJ2-7, with 13 bases aligning to TRBD2. The CDR3 protein is CASSPGTSGKKPSYEQYF. The CDR3 nucleotides read TGTGCCAGCAGCCCCGGGACTAGCGGGAAAAAACCCTCCTACGAGCAGTACTTC.